The 15 T cell receptor beta chains presented below share a single source sample, sequenced in a study of blood T cell repertoires in COVID-19. Sequencing was performed with immunoSEQ multiplex PCR; in TCRdb, only in-frame clones are kept and a portion is missing. The top ten hold approximately 30% of the sample, which has about 76,000 clones, roughly four fifths seen once. Material for sequencing was peripheral blood. The receptors come from a human donor in a cohort sampled during active COVID-19.

V gene TRBV6-5 combines with J gene TRBJ2-1, with TRBD2 as a possible D gene (6 bases). V lost 6 bases and J 0 bases, leaving 9 bases between the germline ends. The CDR3 runs to 14 residues. Per the germline V gene, CDR1 is MNHEY and CDR2 is SVGAGI. DNA for the CDR3: TGTGCCAGCAGCCCGGGAGTCTCCTACAATGAGCAGTTCTTC. It encodes CASSPGVSYNEQFF.

The V and J genes are TRBV29-1 and TRBJ1-1; 8 bases map to TRBD1. The germline V gene encodes CDR1 SQVTM and CDR2 ANQGSEA. The V gene end was trimmed by 4 bases and the J gene end by 5 bases; junction bases not matched to a gene: 6. The CDR3 covers 13 residues. The CDR3 here is CSVGTGMVTEAFF. DNA for the CDR3: TGCAGCGTTGGGACAGGGATGGTGACTGAAGCTTTCTTT.

The chain carries TRBV7-4 and TRBJ2-7; D is undetermined. This CDR3 comprises 12 residues. Per the germline V gene, CDR1 is SGHVT and CDR2 is SQSDAQ. V dropped 2 bases and J dropped 3 bases, with 5 bases sitting between them. The CDR3, as DNA: TGTGCCAGCAGCTTATCGGGCTACGAGCAGTACTTC. Amino acids: CASSLSGYEQYF.

The V call is TRBV11-2, the J call TRBJ2-3; TRBD2 matches 14 bases. This CDR3 spans 19 amino acids. Germline lookup yields CDR1 SGHAT and CDR2 FQNNGV. V shed 3 bases and J 0 bases; nucleotides not matched to a gene: 8. The DNA for the CDR3 is TGTGCCAGCAGCTTGGGTGTTGGGACTAGCGGGGGTAGCACAGATACGCAGTATTTT. Protein: CASSLGVGTSGGSTDTQYF.

The chain links TRBV3-1 (or the pseudogene TRBV3-2) to TRBJ1-5; TRBD1 is a possible D gene (6 bases). V was cut by 4 bases and J by 7 bases, with 14 bases left in between. The CDR3 has 14 residues. Looked up from germline, CDR1 is LGHDT and CDR2 is YNNKEL (reference sequence). The CDR3 here is CASSPTGSFQPQHF. For the CDR3, the DNA is TGTGCCAGCAGCCCCACAGGGTCCTTCCAGCCCCAGCATTTT.

The chain employs TRBV7-3 and TRBJ2-1, with TRBD2 matching 9 bases. V dropped 1 base and J dropped 8; count of bases not matched to a gene: 9. The CDR3 runs 16 residues. Germline CDR1 and CDR2: SGHTA and FQGTGA. The DNA of the CDR3 is TGTGCCAGCAGCTTAATGCCAGCGGGGGGCCCGGATGAGCAGTTCTTC. This gives the protein CASSLMPAGGPDEQFF.

This clone appeared a few times. The CDR3 region is CASSFGGRQPQHF. CDR3 in DNA: TGTGCCAGCAGCTTTGGGGGCCGTCAGCCCCAGCATTTT. The gene calls are TRBV7-2 and TRBJ1-5, with D possibly TRBD1 on 6 matching bases. Per germline, CDR1 SGHTA and CDR2 FQGNSA. This CDR3 has 13 residues. Trimming took 3 bases from V and 6 from J, leaving 9 bases between them. The variable domain in full, completed from reference TRBV7-2 and TRBJ1-5, reads GAGVSQSPSNKVTEKGKDVELRCDPISGHTALYWYRQSLGQGLEFLIYFQGNSAPDKSGLPSDRFSAERTGGSVSTLTIQRTQQEDSAVYLCASSFGGRQPQHFGDGTRLSIL.

The gene calls are TRBV19 and TRBJ1-3; D gene ambiguous. The V gene's germline CDR1 is LNHDA and CDR2 SQIVND (reference sequence). The CDR3 contains 14 residues. V shed 7 bases and J shed 1 base, with 11 bases lying between them. CDR3 sequence (DNA): TGTGCCAGTACCGTCGGGAGATCTGGAAACACCATATATTTT. As protein: CASTVGRSGNTIYF.

The rearrangement links TRBV5-1 to TRBJ2-2; the D gene is possibly TRBD1 (5 bases). Germline-derived CDR1 and CDR2 are SGHRS and YFSETQ. This CDR3 region has 14 residues. Trimming cost V 7 bases and J 0 bases, with 10 bases left between them. This CDR3 reads CASERQSNTGELFF. Here the CDR3 DNA reads TGCGCCAGCGAAAGACAGTCGAACACCGGGGAGCTGTTTTTT.

This chain joins TRBV6-5 and TRBJ2-7; maybe TRBD2 (5 bases). This CDR3 is built from 14 residues. The germline V gene has CDR1 MNHEY and CDR2 SVGAGI. V dropped 9 bases and J dropped 0 bases, with 15 bases sitting between them. CDR3 nucleotide sequence: TGTGCCAGTTTGTTAGGACTGAGCTCCTACGAGCAGTACTTC. This translates into CASLLGLSSYEQYF.

This clone was seen only once. The chain joins TRBV5-1 to TRBJ2-7; D is uncertain. Trimming removed 0 bases from V and 1 base from J, with 8 bases in between. CDR3 length: 14 amino acids. Germline V gene lookup returns CDR1 SGHRS and CDR2 YFSETQ. CDR3 region: CASSLGTVSYEQYF. The CDR3 DNA reads TGCGCCAGCAGCTTGGGCACAGTTTCCTACGAGCAGTACTTC.

This clone was observed a few times. V and J are TRBV12-5 and TRBJ2-2, with D perhaps TRBD1 (5 bases). In germline, CDR1 is LGHNT, CDR2 FRNRAP. This CDR3 region has 13 residues. Trimming stripped 6 bases from V and 6 bases from J, with 11 bases between. Here the CDR3 DNA reads TGTGCTAGTGGACTCCAGGGTTCCGGGGAGCTGTTTTTT. This translates into CASGLQGSGELFF.

The chain combines TRBV27 with TRBJ2-7, with 8 bases aligning to TRBD2. The junction had 8 bases not matched to a gene; V was cut back by 3 bases and J by 1 base. CDR3 size: 16 residues. Germline CDR1 MNHEY, CDR2 SMNVEV (reference sequence). The CDR3 DNA reads TGTGCCAGCAGTTTCTCCTTGACTAGCGCGTCCTACGAGCAGTACTTC. Amino acid sequence: CASSFSLTSASYEQYF.

The chain joins TRBV19 to TRBJ2-1; 9 bases map to TRBD2. The germline V gene has CDR1 LNHDA and CDR2 SQIVND (reference sequence). The V gene end was trimmed by 7 bases and the J gene end by 7 bases; junction bases not matched to a gene: 11. The CDR3 length is 15 residues. The CDR3 nucleotides read TGTGCCAGTACCGGGTCGGCGGGGGGGCTTAATGAGCAGTTCTTC. Residues: CASTGSAGGLNEQFF.

The chain links TRBV6-5 to TRBJ1-1, with 8 bases lining up with TRBD1. V was clipped by 2 bases and J by 3 bases; unmatched bases: 5. CDR3 length equals 15 residues. Germline V gene sequence: CDR1 MNHEY, CDR2 SVGAGI. The CDR3 bases are TGTGCCAGCAGTTACCGGGGACAGGCGGACACTGAAGCTTTCTTT. As protein: CASSYRGQADTEAFF.